The next 8 T cell receptor beta chains were all read from a single sample in a study of blood T cell repertoires in COVID-19. Profiling relied on immunoSEQ multiplex PCR, and the TCRdb table lists in-frame clones only, not all of them. The sample shows about 320,000 clones, roughly 87% of them seen only once. Sequenced sample: PBMCs or T cells enriched from blood (not recorded which). These receptors came from a woman aged 18-29 years who had recovered from COVID-19.

The rearrangement joins TRBV7-9 to TRBJ2-1; 9 bases are a match to TRBD2. The CDR3 loop spans 15 amino acids. Trimming took 5 bases from V and 2 from J; bases not matched to a gene: 4. The germline V gene encodes CDR1 SEHNR and CDR2 FQNEAQ (reference sequence). In nucleotides, the CDR3 is TGTGCCAGCAGCCGACTAGCGGACCCCTACAATGAGCAGTTCTTC. Translating it yields CASSRLADPYNEQFF.

The chain recombines TRBV5-1 with TRBJ2-3, with a tentative D call TRBD2 (6 bases). Per germline, CDR1 SGHRS and CDR2 YFSETQ. The V end lost 1 base, the J end lost 11 bases, and 11 bases lay between the germline ends. The CDR3 has 12 residues. CDR3 residues: CASSLMEGKQYF. The DNA of the CDR3 is TGCGCCAGCAGCTTGATGGAGGGGAAGCAGTATTTT.

V usage is TRBV7-3 and J usage is TRBJ2-5; TRBD1 is a possible D gene (6 bases). V shed 1 base and J shed 4 bases, with 13 bases lying between them. Germline V gene sequence: CDR1 SGHTA, CDR2 FQGTGA. The CDR3 runs 15 residues. CDR3 coding DNA: TGTGCCAGCAGCTTAAGGCCCAACAGGGCAGAGACCCAGTACTTC. Its protein is CASSLRPNRAETQYF. Looking up the rest from reference TRBV7-3 and TRBJ2-5 gives the full variable domain: GAGVSQTPSNKVTEKGKYVELRCDPISGHTALYWYRQSLGQGPEFLIYFQGTGAADDSGLPNDRFFAVRPEGSVSTLKIQRTERGDSAVYLCASSLRPNRAETQYFGPGTRLLVL.

Here the CDR3 DNA reads TGTGCCAGTAGTATTGAGTCCTGGACAGGGGGCGACCTACCCTACGAGCAGTACTTC. As protein: CASSIESWTGGDLPYEQYF. The chain couples TRBV19 to TRBJ2-7, with 11 bases fitting TRBD1. V was pared by 3 bases and J by 2 bases, with 15 bases of the junction left unmatched. Looked up from germline, CDR1 is LNHDA and CDR2 is SQIVND (reference sequence). There are 19 residues in the CDR3. Based on the CDR3 plus reference TRBV19 and TRBJ2-7, the full variable domain is DGGITQSPKYLFRKEGQNVTLSCEQNLNHDAMYWYRQDPGQGLRLIYYSQIVNDFQKGDIAEGYSVSREKKESFPLTVTSAQKNPTAFYLCASSIESWTGGDLPYEQYFGPGTRLTVT.

For the CDR3, the DNA is TGTGCCAGCAGCGTAGAAGGGGCAGGTGGCTACGAGCAGTACTTC. Amino acid sequence: CASSVEGAGGYEQYF. The V gene is TRBV9, the J gene TRBJ2-7; the D gene is possibly TRBD1 (5 bases). This CDR3 is 15 amino acids long. The germline V gene encodes CDR1 SGDLS and CDR2 YYNGEE. Deletions cut 0 bases from V and 3 bases from J, with 13 bases between.

The chain uses TRBV20-1 and TRBJ2-1, with 11 bases matching TRBD2. The CDR3 length is 18 residues. The germline CDR1 and CDR2 sequences are DFQATT and SNEGSKA (reference sequence). V was clipped by 3 bases and J by 4 bases; unmatched bases: 14. The CDR3 sequence: CSASLGYALAGGYNEQFF. The DNA for the CDR3 is TGCAGTGCTAGTCTGGGCTATGCGCTAGCGGGAGGTTACAATGAGCAGTTCTTC.

This clone was detected only once. The J gene is TRBJ2-1, the V gene TRBV6-2 or TRBV6-3; possible D gene TRBD2, 6 bases. Trimming shortened V by 5 bases and J by 4 bases, and 12 bases separated the two germline ends. There are 14 residues in the CDR3. Germline assignment: CDR1 MNHEY and CDR2 SVGEGT. CDR3 sequence: CASSRPGLYNEQFF. The DNA of the CDR3 is TGTGCCAGCAGTCGTCCGGGACTGTACAATGAGCAGTTCTTC.

V gene TRBV9 combines with J gene TRBJ2-2, with 9 bases lining up with TRBD2. The CDR3 spans 16 residues. Germline loops: CDR1 SGDLS, CDR2 YYNGEE. V lost 3 bases, J lost 2 bases, and 5 bases stayed unmatched. CDR3 DNA sequence: TGTGCCAGCAGCGAGCGGGGGGACCTAAACACCGGGGAGCTGTTTTTT. Encoded protein: CASSERGDLNTGELFF.